The 18 T cell receptor beta chains listed next were all sequenced from one sample in a study of blood T cells in healthy people across ages. Through a sample-barcoded 5' primer and a J-beta primer mix, a second PCR was run for roughly 6 to 11 cycles. TCRdb reanalysed the 5' RACE reads using MiXCR and keeps one entry per CDR3 protein. The table includes roughly 1,500,000 distinct CDR3 sequences, 42% detected once. The sequenced sample consisted of blood. Receptors originate from a woman under 30 in good health.

CDR3 nucleotides: TGTGCCAGCAGTAAGGGACTCGTTTTCTATGGCTACACCTTC. Its protein product is CASSKGLVFYGYTF. V gene TRBV6-1 combines with J gene TRBJ1-2; possible D gene TRBD1, 5 bases. Germline-derived CDR1 and CDR2 are MNHNS and SASEGT. The CDR3 runs to 14 residues. Trimming removed 5 bases at V and 4 bases at J, with 14 bases between.

This clonotype has only a few counts. V is TRBV6-1 and J is TRBJ2-7; D is possibly TRBD1 or TRBD2 (5 bases each). Per germline, CDR1 MNHNS and CDR2 SASEGT. CDR3 size: 14 residues. Trimming left V 3 bases short and J 4 bases short, with 13 bases between. The CDR3 region is CASSDPQGRYEQYF. As DNA, the CDR3 is TGTGCCAGCAGTGACCCCCAGGGACGGTACGAGCAGTACTTC.

V gene TRBV12-3 or TRBV12-4 combines with J gene TRBJ2-5; TRBD1 is a possible D gene (6 bases). Deletions cut 3 bases from V and 4 bases from J, with 12 bases between. The CDR3 length is 14 residues. The CDR3 DNA reads as TGTGCCAGCAGTTTCGCAACAGGGAGAGAGACCCAGTACTTC. Its protein is CASSFATGRETQYF.

The gene calls are TRBV12-3 or TRBV12-4 and TRBJ2-1; 12 positions agree with TRBD2. V dropped 6 bases and J dropped 7; count of bases not matched to a gene: 7. This CDR3 is 15 amino acids long. CDR3 in DNA: TGTGCCAGCAGCAACCTAGCGGGGGGGCAAAATGAGCAGTTCTTC. This encodes CASSNLAGGQNEQFF.

In its sample, this clonotype was seen once. V gene TRBV29-1 combines with J gene TRBJ1-2, with no clear D. Germline CDR1 SQVTM, CDR2 ANQGSEA. This CDR3 region has 11 residues. The V end lost 7 bases, the J end lost 2 bases, and 8 bases lay between the germline ends. The CDR3 reads CSGSQNYGYTF. CDR3 sequence (DNA): TGCAGCGGGTCGCAGAACTATGGCTACACCTTC.

This clonotype has more than one count but fewer than ten. The J gene is TRBJ2-5, the V gene TRBV5-1; possible D gene TRBD2, 5 bases. CDR1 SGHRS and CDR2 YFSETQ come from the germline V gene. The ends were cut back, 1 base at V and 3 bases at J, with 7 bases in the middle. The CDR3 extends over 13 amino acids. The CDR3 bases are TGCGCCAGCAGCTTGAAAGCGGAAGAGACCCAGTACTTC. As protein: CASSLKAEETQYF.

The V call is TRBV6-1, the J call TRBJ1-2; D is undetermined. Trimming removed 2 bases from V and 4 bases from J, with 14 bases in between. CDR3 length equals 15 residues. Germline CDR1 reads MNHNS; CDR2 reads SASEGT. The CDR3: CASSEWKDDAYGYTF. The CDR3, as DNA: TGTGCCAGCAGTGAATGGAAGGATGATGCCTATGGCTACACCTTC.

The CDR3 here is CASSLEGQWDAYEQYF. DNA of the CDR3: TGTGCCAGCAGCCTTGAGGGACAGTGGGACGCCTACGAGCAGTACTTC. This chain connects TRBV14 to TRBJ2-7; 7 positions agree with TRBD1. The CDR3 totals 16 residues. The junction had 11 bases not matched to a gene; V was cut back by 4 bases and J by 2 bases. The germline gives CDR1 SGHDN, CDR2 FVKESK. The variable domain in full, with the rest retrieved from reference TRBV14 and TRBJ2-7, is EAGVTQFPSHSVIEKGQTVTLRCDPISGHDNLYWYRRVMGKEIKFLLHFVKESKQDESGMPNNRFLAERTGGTYSTLKVQPAELEDSGVYFCASSLEGQWDAYEQYFGPGTRLTVT.

Note on this clonotype: This likely traces to a read error, being one base from a far larger clone. The rearrangement joins TRBV7-2 to TRBJ2-1; 9 bases fit TRBD2. This CDR3 is 14 amino acids long. Germline V gene data show CDR1 as SGHTA and CDR2 as FQGNSA. The CDR3 sequence is CASSLGLAGNGQFF. The CDR3 DNA follows: TGTGCCAGCAGCTTGGGACTAGCAGGCAATGGGCAGTTCTTC. Supplemented by reference TRBV7-2 and TRBJ2-1, the full variable domain reads GAGVSQSPSNKVTEKGKDVELRCDPISGHTALYWYRQSLGQGLEFLIYFQGNSAPDKSGLPSDRFSAERTGGSVSTLTIQRTQQEDSAVYLCASSLGLAGNGQFFGPGTRLTVL.

This chain links TRBV18 with TRBJ2-1; no definite D call. The CDR3 length is 14 residues. Trimming removed 0 bases from V and 7 bases from J, with 10 bases in between. The germline V gene encodes CDR1 KGHSH and CDR2 LQKENI. The CDR3 protein is CASSPPASLNEQFF. The CDR3, as DNA: TGTGCCAGCTCACCACCCGCCTCTTTAAATGAGCAGTTCTTC.

The J gene is TRBJ2-1, the V gene TRBV4-1, with TRBD2 identical over 7 bases. J was trimmed by 5 bases and V by 0 bases; bases with no gene match: 10. Germline CDR1 is MGHRA and CDR2 is YSYEKL. This CDR3 spans 17 amino acids. In DNA form, the CDR3 reads TGCGCCAGCAGCCAAGACGTCCCGCCGGGAGGCAACAATGAGCAGTTCTTC. It yields the protein CASSQDVPPGGNNEQFF.

The rearrangement joins TRBV7-8 to TRBJ1-4, with TRBD1 matching over 9 bases. CDR1 and CDR2 from the germline V gene are SGHVS and FQNEAQ. Losses at the gene ends were 4 bases for V and 0 bases for J; bases not matched to a gene: 6. The CDR3 is 17 residues long. The CDR3 loop reads CASSSVDRGATNEKLFF. CDR3 coding DNA: TGTGCCAGCAGCTCAGTTGACAGGGGGGCAACTAATGAAAAACTGTTTTTT.

The chain joins TRBV20-1 to TRBJ2-7; 11 bases map to TRBD2. The V segment lost 6 bases and the J segment 4 bases; nucleotides outside the gene matches: 5. Germline V gene sequence: CDR1 DFQATT, CDR2 SNEGSKA (reference sequence). This CDR3 spans 13 amino acids. The CDR3 is CSAFSGRGYEQYF. In nucleotides, the CDR3 is TGCAGTGCCTTTAGCGGGAGGGGGTACGAGCAGTACTTC.

This clonotype turned up a few times. The chain recombines TRBV20-1 with TRBJ2-3, with 9 nucleotides matching TRBD2. Losses at the gene ends were 3 bases for V and 5 bases for J; bases not matched to a gene: 9. The CDR3 runs 15 residues. From germline, CDR1 is DFQATT and CDR2 SNEGSKA (reference sequence). CDR3 DNA: TGCAGTGCTAGTCTCCTAGCGGGGTTGAGAGATACGCAGTATTTT. Translated: CSASLLAGLRDTQYF.

The chain joins TRBV7-2 to TRBJ2-4; D is perhaps TRBD1 or TRBD2 (5 bases each). TRBJ2-7 explains the end of the DNA better; the J call may be wrong. The CDR3 length is 15 residues. CDR1 SGHTA and CDR2 FQGNSA come from the germline V gene. The CDR3 is CVSSSPGTSSYEQYF. In DNA form, the CDR3 reads TGTGTTAGCAGCTCCCCCGGGACCAGTTCCTACGAGCAGTACTTC.

This clonotype was recorded a few times. The genes are TRBV4-1 and TRBJ2-7; 8 positions agree with TRBD2. Per germline, CDR1 MGHRA and CDR2 YSYEKL. After removal of 3 bases from V and 4 bases from J, the junction contained 8 bases not matched to a gene. There are 15 residues in the CDR3. In DNA, the CDR3 is TGCGCCAGCAGCCAGTCAGGACTAGCTGTATACGAGCAGTACTTC. It codes for CASSQSGLAVYEQYF.

V gene TRBV12-3 or TRBV12-4 combines with J gene TRBJ2-4; D is possibly TRBD1 (6 bases). The CDR3 consists of 15 residues. The V and J ends lost 6 bases and 0 bases respectively, with 12 bases between them. CDR3 loop: CASSQQGTAKNIQYF. The CDR3, as DNA: TGTGCCAGCAGCCAACAGGGTACAGCCAAAAACATTCAGTACTTC.

There are a few counts of this clonotype. This sequence joins TRBV7-9 and TRBJ2-7; D possibly matches TRBD1 or TRBD2 (5 bases each). The germline V gene has CDR1 SEHNR and CDR2 FQNEAQ (reference sequence). This CDR3 comprises 14 residues. V was trimmed by 5 bases and J by 2 bases, leaving 13 bases between them. The CDR3 region is CASSPGMGPYEQYF. The DNA of the CDR3 is TGTGCCAGCAGCCCGGGGATGGGACCCTACGAGCAGTACTTC. Full variable domain (missing parts from reference TRBV7-9 and TRBJ2-7): DTGVSQNPRHKITKRGQNVTFRCDPISEHNRLYWYRQTLGQGPEFLTYFQNEAQLEKSRLLSDRFSAERPKGSFSTLEIQRTEQGDSAMYLCASSPGMGPYEQYFGPGTRLTVT.